This T cell receptor (beta chain) was sequenced in a study of blood T cell repertoires in COVID-19. This clone was counted a single time. CDR3 length: 15 amino acids. V trimming: 0 bases; J trimming: 5 bases; junction bases outside the gene matches: 4. Germline V CDR1 and CDR2: SGHRS, YFSETQ. Sequenced by immunoSEQ multiplex PCR; TCRdb stores in-frame clones only, minus some. The sample holds about 110,000 clones, 88% seen once. The rearrangement uses TRBV5-1 and TRBJ2-7, with 11 bases lining up with TRBD1. The TCR originated in a human donor in a cohort sampled during active COVID-19. The sample consisted of peripheral blood. The chain's CDR3 is CASSLDLGQGDEQYF. The CDR3 nucleotides read TGCGCCAGCAGCTTGGACTTGGGACAGGGGGACGAGCAGTACTTC.